This TCR beta chain comes out of a study of cytomegalovirus exposure and HLA in healthy donors. As to this clone: Its antigen is unidentified.

Findings and limits, study-wide: The authors reported that TCR beta sequences could predict HLA-A and HLA-B alleles. These predictions were accurate for most subjects in the first cohort.

The PCR contained 60 Vbeta and 13 Jbeta primers. Assay: immunoSEQ multiplex PCR; the TCRdb copy retains only in-frame clones and omits some. The sample consists of around 180,000 clones, 79% of them appearing once. CDR1 is MNHEY, CDR2 SMNVEV, per germline (reference sequence). CDR3 length: 16 residues. The ends were cut back, 4 bases at V and 6 bases at J, with 18 bases in the middle. The source is a woman between 40 and 50 years old in good health and CMV-seronegative. The specimen was PBMCs. The chain combines TRBV27 with TRBJ2-2, with D possibly matching TRBD2 (5 bases). For the CDR3, the DNA is TGTGCCAGCAGTTCTCAGACTACAGTCGGTGCCGGGGAGCTGTTTTTT. Translating it yields CASSSQTTVGAGELFF.